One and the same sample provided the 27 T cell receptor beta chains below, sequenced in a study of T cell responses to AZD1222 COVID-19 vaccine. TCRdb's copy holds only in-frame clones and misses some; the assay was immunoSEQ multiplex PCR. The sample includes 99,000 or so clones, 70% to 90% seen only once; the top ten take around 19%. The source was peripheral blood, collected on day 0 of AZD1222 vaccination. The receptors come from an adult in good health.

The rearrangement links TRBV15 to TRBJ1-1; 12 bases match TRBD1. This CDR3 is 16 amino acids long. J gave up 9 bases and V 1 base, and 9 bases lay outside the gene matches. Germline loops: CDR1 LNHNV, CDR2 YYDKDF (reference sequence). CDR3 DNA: TGTGCCACCAGCAGAGGGGACAGGGGGCCTGTTTTTAAAGCTTTCTTT. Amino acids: CATSRGDRGPVFKAFF. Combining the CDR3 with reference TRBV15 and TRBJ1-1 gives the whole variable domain DAMVIQNPRYQVTQFGKPVTLSCSQTLNHNVMYWYQQKSSQAPKLLFHYYDKDFNNEADTPDNFQSRRPNTSFCFLDIRSPGLGDTAMYLCATSRGDRGPVFKAFFGQGTRLTVV.

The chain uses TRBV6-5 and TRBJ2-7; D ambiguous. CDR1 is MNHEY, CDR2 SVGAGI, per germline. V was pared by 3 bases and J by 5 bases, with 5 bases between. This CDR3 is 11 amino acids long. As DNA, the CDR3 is TGTGCCAGCAGTTATTTGAACGAGCAGTACTTC. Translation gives CASSYLNEQYF.

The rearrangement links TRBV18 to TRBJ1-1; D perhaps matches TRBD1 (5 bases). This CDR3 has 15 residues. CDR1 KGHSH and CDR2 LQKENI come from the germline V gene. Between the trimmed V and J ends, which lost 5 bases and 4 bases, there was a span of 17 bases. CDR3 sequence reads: CASSNKWGGSTEAFF. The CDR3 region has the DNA TGTGCCAGCTCAAACAAATGGGGGGGAAGCACTGAAGCTTTCTTT. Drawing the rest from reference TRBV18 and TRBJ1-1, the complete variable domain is NAGVMQNPRHLVRRRGQEARLRCSPMKGHSHVYWYRQLPEEGLKFMVYLQKENIIDESGMPKERFSAEFPKEGPSILRIQQVVRGDSAAYFCASSNKWGGSTEAFFGQGTRLTVV.

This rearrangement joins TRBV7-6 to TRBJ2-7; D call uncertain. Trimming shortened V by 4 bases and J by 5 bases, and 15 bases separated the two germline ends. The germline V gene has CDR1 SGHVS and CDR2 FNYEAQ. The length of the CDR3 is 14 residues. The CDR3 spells CASSSPTTSHEQYF. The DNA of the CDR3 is TGTGCCAGCAGCTCCCCCACTACCTCTCACGAGCAGTACTTC.

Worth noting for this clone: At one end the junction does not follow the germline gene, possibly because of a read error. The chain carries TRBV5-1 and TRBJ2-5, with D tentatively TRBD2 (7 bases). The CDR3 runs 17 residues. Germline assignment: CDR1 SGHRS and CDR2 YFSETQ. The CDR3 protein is CARSLAGVGGGVETQYF. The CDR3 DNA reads TGCGCCCGCAGCTTGGCCGGCGTGGGGGGGGGCGTGGAGACCCAGTACTTC.

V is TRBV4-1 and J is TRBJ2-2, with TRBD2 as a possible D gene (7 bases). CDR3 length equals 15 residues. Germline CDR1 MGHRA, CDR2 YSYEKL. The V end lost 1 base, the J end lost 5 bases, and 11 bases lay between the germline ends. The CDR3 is CASSQVGGLTGELFF. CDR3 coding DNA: TGCGCCAGCAGCCAAGTGGGGGGGCTGACCGGGGAGCTGTTTTTT.

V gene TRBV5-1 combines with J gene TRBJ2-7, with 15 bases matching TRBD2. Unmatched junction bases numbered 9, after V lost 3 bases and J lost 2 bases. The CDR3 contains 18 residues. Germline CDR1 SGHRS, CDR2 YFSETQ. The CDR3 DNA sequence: TGCGCCAGCAGCTCGGGGACTAGCGGGGGGAGATGGGCCTACGAGCAGTACTTC. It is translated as CASSSGTSGGRWAYEQYF.

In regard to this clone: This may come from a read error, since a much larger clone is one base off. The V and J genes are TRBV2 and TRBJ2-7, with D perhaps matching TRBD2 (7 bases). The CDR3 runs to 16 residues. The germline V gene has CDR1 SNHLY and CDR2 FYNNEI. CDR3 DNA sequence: TGTGCCAGCTGTGAAGATGCGGAGGGGGGGAGGTACGAGCAGTACTTC. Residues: CASCEDAEGGRYEQYF.

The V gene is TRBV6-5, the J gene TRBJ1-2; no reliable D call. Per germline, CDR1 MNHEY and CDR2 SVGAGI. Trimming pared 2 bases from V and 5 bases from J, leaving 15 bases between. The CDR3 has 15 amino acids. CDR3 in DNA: TGTGCCAGCAGTTACCGGGGTGCGGTTGGGTATGGCTACACCTTC. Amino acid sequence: CASSYRGAVGYGYTF.

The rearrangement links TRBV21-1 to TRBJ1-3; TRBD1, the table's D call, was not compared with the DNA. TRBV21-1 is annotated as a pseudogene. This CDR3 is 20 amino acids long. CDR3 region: CASSKARGDRGFYSGNTIYF. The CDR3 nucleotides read TGTGCCAGCAGCAAAGCGCGGGGGGACAGGGGGTTTTACTCTGGAAACACCATATATTTT.

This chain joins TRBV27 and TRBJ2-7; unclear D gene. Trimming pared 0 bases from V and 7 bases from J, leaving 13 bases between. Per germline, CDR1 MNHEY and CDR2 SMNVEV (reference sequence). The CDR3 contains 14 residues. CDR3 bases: TGTGCCAGCAGTTTATCAGGCACCCGAAATGAGCAGTACTTC. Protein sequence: CASSLSGTRNEQYF.

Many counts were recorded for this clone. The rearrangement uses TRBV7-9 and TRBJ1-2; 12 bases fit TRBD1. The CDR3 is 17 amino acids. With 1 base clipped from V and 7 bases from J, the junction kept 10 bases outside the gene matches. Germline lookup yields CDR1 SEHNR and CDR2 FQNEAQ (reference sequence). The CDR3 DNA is TGTGCCAGCAGCTTAGAAGGGACAGGGGGCGCATCCTTTGGCTACACCTTC. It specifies CASSLEGTGGASFGYTF.

The CDR3 loop reads CASRTPGQGRSEAFF. The CDR3 nucleotides are TGTGCCAGCAGAACCCCAGGGCAGGGTCGATCTGAAGCTTTCTTT. V is TRBV6-8 and J is TRBJ1-1, with D possibly matching TRBD1 (5 bases). CDR1 MNHGY and CDR2 SAAAGT come from the germline V gene. V lost 6 bases and J lost 6, with 20 bases in between. The CDR3 is made up of 15 amino acids.

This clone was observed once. For the CDR3, the DNA is TGTGCCAGCAGCCAAGATAGCGGACAGGGGACCTCATTGCCCTACGAGCAGTACTTC. This gives the protein CASSQDSGQGTSLPYEQYF. V and J are TRBV3-1 (or the pseudogene TRBV3-2) and TRBJ2-7; 9 nucleotides agree with TRBD1. Germline CDR1 and CDR2: LGHDT and YNNKEL (reference sequence). Unmatched junction bases numbered 14, after V lost 0 bases and J lost 2 bases. The CDR3 sequence is 19 residues long.

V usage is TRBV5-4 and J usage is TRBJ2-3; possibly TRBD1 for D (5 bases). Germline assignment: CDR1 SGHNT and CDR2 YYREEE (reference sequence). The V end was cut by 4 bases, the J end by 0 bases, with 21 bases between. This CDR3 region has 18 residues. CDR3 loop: CASSVTGSPKLSTDTQYF. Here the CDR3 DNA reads TGTGCCAGCAGCGTCACAGGCTCCCCAAAACTGAGCACAGATACGCAGTATTTT.

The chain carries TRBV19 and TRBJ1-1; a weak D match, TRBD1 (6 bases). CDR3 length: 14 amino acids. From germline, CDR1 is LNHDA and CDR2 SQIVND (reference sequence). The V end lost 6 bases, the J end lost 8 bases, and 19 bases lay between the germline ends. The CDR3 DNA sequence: TGTGCCAGTAGCCCAGACAGGCCCCTTCGGGAAGCTTTCTTT. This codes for CASSPDRPLREAFF.

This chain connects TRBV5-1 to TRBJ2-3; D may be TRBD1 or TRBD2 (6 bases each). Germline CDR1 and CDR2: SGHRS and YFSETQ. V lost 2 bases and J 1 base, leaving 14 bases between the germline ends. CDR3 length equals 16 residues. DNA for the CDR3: TGCGCCAGCAGCTTAGATGGGGGGCCCCGCACAGATACGCAGTATTTT. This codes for CASSLDGGPRTDTQYF.

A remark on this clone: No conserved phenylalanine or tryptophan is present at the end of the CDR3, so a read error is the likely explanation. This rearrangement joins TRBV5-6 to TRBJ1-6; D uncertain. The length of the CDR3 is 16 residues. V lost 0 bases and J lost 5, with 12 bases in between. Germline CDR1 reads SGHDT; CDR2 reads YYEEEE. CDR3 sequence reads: CASSLGIRQNNSPLHL. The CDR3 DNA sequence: TGTGCCAGCAGCTTGGGGATCCGCCAGAATAATTCACCCCTCCACCTT.

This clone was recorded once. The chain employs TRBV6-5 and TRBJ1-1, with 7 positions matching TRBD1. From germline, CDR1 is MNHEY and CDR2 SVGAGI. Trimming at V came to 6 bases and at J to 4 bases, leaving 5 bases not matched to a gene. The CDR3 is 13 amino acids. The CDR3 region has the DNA TGTGCCAGCAGCCCCAGGGGGGGCACTGAAGCTTTCTTT. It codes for CASSPRGGTEAFF.

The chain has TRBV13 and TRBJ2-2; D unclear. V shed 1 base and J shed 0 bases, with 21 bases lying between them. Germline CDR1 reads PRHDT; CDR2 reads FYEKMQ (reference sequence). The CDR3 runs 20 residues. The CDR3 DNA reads TGTGCCAGCAGCTTAGTTGGCTGGGGTCCGGGCTATCCGAACACCGGGGAGCTGTTTTTT. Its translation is CASSLVGWGPGYPNTGELFF.

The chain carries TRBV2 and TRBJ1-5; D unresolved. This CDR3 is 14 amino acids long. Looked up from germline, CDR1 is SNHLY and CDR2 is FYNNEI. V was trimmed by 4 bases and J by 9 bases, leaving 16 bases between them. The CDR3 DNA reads TGTGCCAGCAGTGTGTCCAGGTACCCTTCGCCCCAGCATTTT. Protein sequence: CASSVSRYPSPQHF.

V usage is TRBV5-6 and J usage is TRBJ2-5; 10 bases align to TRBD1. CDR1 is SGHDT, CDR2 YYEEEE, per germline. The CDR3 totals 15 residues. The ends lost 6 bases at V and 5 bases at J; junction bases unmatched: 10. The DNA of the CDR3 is TGTGCCAGCACCTTCGGGACAGGGGTTTTGGAGACCCAGTACTTC. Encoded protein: CASTFGTGVLETQYF.

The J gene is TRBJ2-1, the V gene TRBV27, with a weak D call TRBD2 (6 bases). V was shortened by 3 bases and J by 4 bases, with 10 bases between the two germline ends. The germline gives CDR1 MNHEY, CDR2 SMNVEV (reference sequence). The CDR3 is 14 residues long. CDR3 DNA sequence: TGTGCCAGCAGTTTCGGACTAAGTTACAATGAGCAGTTCTTC. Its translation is CASSFGLSYNEQFF.

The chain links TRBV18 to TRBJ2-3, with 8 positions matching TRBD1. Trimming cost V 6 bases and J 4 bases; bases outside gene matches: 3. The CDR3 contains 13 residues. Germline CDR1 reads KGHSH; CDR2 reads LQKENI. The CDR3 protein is CASSSDRADTQYF. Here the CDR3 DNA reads TGTGCCAGCTCCTCGGACAGGGCAGATACGCAGTATTTT.

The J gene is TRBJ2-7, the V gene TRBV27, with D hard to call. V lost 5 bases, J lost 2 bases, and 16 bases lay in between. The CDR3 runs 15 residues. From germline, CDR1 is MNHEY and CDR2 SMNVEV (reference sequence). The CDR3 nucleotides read TGTGCCAGCAGTCAACAGACTCCTACTGCCTACGAGCAGTACTTC. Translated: CASSQQTPTAYEQYF.

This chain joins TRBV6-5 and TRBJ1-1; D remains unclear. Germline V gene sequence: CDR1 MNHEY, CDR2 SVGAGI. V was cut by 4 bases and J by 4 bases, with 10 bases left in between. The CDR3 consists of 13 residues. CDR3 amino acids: CASSSAVGTEAFF. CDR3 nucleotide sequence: TGTGCCAGCAGTTCGGCTGTCGGCACTGAAGCTTTCTTT.

CDR3 residues: CASSEFGGIYEQYF. Here the CDR3 DNA reads TGTGCCAGCAGTGAATTCGGGGGGATCTACGAGCAGTACTTC. The chain employs TRBV25-1 and TRBJ2-7, with TRBD2 matching over 7 bases. There are 14 residues in the CDR3. Unmatched junction bases numbered 3, after V lost 1 base and J lost 3 bases. The V gene's germline CDR1 is MGHDK and CDR2 SYGVNS.